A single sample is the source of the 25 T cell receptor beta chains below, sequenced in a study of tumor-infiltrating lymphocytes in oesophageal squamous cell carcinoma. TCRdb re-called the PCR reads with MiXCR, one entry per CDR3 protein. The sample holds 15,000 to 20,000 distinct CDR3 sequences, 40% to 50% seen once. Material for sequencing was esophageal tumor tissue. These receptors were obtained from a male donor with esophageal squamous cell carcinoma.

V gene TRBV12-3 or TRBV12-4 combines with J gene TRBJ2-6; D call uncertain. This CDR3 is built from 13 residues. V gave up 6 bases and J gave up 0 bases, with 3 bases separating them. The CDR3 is CASSHSGANVLTF. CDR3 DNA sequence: TGTGCCAGCAGCCACTCTGGGGCCAACGTCCTGACTTTC.

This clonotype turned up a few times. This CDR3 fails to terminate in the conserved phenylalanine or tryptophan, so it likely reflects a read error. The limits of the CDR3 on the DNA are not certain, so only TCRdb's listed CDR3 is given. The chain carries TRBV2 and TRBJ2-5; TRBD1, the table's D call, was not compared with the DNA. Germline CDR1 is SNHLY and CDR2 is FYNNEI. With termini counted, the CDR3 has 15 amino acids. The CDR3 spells CASPKGQGGGYTFGS.

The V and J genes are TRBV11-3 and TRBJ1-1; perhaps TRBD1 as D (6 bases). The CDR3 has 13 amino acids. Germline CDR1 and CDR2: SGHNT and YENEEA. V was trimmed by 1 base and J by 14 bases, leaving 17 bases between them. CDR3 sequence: CASSLAGDYEQFF. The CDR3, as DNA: TGTGCCAGCAGCTTAGCAGGGGACTACGAGCAGTTCTTT.

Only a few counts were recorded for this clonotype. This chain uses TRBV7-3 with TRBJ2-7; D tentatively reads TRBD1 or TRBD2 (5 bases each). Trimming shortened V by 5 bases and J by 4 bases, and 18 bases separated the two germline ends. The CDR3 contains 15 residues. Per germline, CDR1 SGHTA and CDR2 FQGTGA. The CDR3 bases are TGTGCCAGCAGCCGGGACGGGGCCCACTCTTACGAGCAGTACTTC. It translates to CASSRDGAHSYEQYF.

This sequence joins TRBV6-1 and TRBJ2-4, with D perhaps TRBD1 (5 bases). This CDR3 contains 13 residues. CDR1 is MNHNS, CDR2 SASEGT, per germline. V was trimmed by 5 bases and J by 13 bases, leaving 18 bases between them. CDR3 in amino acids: CASSLRRVGEQYF. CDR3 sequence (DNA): TGTGCCAGCAGTCTCCGCAGGGTTGGAGAGCAGTACTTC.

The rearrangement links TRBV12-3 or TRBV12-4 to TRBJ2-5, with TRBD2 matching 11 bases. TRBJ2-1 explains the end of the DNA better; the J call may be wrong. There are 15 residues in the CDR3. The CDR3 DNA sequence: TGTGCCAGCAGAGCAACTAGCGGGAGATACAATGAGCAGTTCTTC. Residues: CASRATSGRYNEQFF.

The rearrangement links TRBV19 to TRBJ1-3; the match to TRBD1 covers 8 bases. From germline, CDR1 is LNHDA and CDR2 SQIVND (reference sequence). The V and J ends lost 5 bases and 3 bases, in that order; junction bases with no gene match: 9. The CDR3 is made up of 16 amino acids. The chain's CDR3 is CASSLRTGTVGNTIYF. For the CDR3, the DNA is TGTGCCAGTAGTCTTCGGACAGGGACCGTTGGAAACACCATATATTTT.

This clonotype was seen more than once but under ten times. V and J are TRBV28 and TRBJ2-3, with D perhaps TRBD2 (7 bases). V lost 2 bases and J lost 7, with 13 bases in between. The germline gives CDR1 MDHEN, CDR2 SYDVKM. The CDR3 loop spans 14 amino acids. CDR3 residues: CASSLAGAANTQYF. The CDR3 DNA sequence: TGTGCCAGCAGTTTAGCGGGGGCAGCAAATACGCAGTATTTT.

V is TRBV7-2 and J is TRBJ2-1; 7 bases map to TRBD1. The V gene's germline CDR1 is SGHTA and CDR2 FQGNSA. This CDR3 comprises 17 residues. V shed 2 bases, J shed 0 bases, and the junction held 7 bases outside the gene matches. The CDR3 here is CASSLRPQGSSYNEQFF. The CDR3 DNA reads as TGTGCCAGCAGCTTAAGGCCACAGGGGAGCTCCTACAATGAGCAGTTCTTC. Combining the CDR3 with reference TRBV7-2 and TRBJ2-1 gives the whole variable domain GAGVSQSPSNKVTEKGKDVELRCDPISGHTALYWYRQSLGQGLEFLIYFQGNSAPDKSGLPSDRFSAERTGGSVSTLTIQRTQQEDSAVYLCASSLRPQGSSYNEQFFGPGTRLTVL.

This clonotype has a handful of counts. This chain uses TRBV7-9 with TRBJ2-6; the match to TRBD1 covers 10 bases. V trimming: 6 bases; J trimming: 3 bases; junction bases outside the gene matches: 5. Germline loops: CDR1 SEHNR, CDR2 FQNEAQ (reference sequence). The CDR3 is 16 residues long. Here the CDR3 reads CASSRQGADGANVLTF. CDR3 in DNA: TGTGCCAGCAGTCGACAGGGGGCCGATGGGGCCAACGTCCTGACTTTC.

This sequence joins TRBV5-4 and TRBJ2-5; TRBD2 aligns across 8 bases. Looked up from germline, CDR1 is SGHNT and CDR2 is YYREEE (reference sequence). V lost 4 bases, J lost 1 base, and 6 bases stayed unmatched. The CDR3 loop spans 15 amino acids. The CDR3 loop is CASSPVAGPQETQYF. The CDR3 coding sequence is TGTGCCAGCAGCCCGGTAGCGGGACCCCAAGAGACCCAGTACTTC.

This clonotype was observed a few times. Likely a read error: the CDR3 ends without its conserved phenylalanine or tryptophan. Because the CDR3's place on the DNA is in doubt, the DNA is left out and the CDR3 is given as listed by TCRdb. CDR3 protein: CASSLDIPDRAKTMATPSVR. The V and J genes are TRBV7-9 and TRBJ1-1; the table gives TRBD1 as D, unverified against the DNA. Germline V gene sequence: CDR1 SEHNR, CDR2 FQNEAQ (reference sequence). The length of the CDR3 is 20 amino acids, counting both ends.

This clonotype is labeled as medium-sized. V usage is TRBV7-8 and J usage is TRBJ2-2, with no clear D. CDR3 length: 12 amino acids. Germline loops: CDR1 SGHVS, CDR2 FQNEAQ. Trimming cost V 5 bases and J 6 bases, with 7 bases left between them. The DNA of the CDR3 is TGTGCCAGCAGCCCCTACTCCGGGGAGCTGTTTTTT. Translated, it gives CASSPYSGELFF.

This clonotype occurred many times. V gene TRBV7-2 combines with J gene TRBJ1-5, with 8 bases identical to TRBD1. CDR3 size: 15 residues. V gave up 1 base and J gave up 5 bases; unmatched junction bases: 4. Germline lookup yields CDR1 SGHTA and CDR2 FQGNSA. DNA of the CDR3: TGTGCCAGCAGCTTAGAGCAGGGGGCGTATCAGCCCCAGCATTTT. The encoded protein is CASSLEQGAYQPQHF.

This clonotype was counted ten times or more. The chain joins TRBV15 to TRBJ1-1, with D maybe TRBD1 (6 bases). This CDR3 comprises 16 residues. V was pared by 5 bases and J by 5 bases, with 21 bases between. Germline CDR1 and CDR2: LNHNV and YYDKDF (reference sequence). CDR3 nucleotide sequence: TGTGCCACCAGCGGCCGGGACACTCTTTTTCGGACTGAAGCTTTCTTT. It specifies CATSGRDTLFRTEAFF.

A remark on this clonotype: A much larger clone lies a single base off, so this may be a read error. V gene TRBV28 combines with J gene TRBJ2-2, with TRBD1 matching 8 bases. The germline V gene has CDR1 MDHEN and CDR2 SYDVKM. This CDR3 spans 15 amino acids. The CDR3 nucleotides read TGTGCCAGCATTCCCCAGGGGGCTACTGGAAACACCGTATATTTT. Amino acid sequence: CASIPQGATGNTVYF.

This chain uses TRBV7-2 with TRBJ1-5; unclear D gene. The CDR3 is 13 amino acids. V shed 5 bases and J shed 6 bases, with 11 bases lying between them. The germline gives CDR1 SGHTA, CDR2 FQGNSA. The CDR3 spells CASSHGGSQPQHF. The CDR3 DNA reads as TGTGCCAGCAGCCACGGAGGCTCTCAGCCCCAGCATTTT.

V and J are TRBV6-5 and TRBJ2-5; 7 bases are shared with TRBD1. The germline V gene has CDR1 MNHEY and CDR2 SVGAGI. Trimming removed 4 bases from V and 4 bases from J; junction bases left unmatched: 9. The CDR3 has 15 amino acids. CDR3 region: CASSFETGWGETQYF. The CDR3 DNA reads TGTGCCAGCAGTTTTGAGACAGGGTGGGGAGAGACCCAGTACTTC.

The CDR3 loop is CASSSRPDGDEQFF. CDR3 bases: TGTGCCAGCAGCTCGAGACCCGATGGGGATGAGCAGTTCTTC. The rearrangement links TRBV7-6 to TRBJ2-1, with no clear D. The CDR3 runs 14 residues. Per germline, CDR1 SGHVS and CDR2 FNYEAQ. The V end lost 4 bases, the J end lost 8 bases, and 15 bases lay between the germline ends.

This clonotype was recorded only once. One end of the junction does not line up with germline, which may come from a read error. The DNA for the CDR3 is TGTGCCAGCAGCTTAGTTGACCTTCCTTTGGGATCGGATAACTTC. Residues: CASSLVDLPLGSDNF. The chain links TRBV7-4 to TRBJ2-3; no clear D gene. In germline, CDR1 is SGHVT, CDR2 SQSDAQ. The CDR3 runs 15 residues.

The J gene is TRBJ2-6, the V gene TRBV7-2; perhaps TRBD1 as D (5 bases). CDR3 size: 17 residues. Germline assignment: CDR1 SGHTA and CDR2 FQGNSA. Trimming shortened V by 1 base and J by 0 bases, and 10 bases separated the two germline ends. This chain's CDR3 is CASSLVGRASGANVLTF. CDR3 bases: TGTGCCAGCAGCTTAGTAGGCAGGGCCTCTGGGGCCAACGTCCTGACTTTC.

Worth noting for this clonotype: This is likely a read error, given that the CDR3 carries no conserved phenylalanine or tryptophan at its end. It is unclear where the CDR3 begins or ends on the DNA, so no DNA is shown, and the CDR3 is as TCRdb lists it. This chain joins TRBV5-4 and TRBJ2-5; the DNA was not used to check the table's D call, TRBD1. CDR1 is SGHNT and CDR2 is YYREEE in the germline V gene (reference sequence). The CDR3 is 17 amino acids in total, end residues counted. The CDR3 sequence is CASSLLTESNYGYTFGS.

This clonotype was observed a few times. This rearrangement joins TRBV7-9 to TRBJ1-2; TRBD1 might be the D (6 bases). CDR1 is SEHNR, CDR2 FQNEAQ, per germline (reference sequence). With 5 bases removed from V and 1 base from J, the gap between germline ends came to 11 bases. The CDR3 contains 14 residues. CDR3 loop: CASSQGHGNYGYTF. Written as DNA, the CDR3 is TGTGCCAGCAGCCAGGGACATGGTAACTATGGCTACACCTTC.

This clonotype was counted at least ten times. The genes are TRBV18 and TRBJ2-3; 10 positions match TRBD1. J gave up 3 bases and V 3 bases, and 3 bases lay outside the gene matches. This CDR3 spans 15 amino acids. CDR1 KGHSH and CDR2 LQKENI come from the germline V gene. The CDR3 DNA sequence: TGTGCCAGCTCACCGGACAGGGGGGAGACAGATACGCAGTATTTT. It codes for CASSPDRGETDTQYF.

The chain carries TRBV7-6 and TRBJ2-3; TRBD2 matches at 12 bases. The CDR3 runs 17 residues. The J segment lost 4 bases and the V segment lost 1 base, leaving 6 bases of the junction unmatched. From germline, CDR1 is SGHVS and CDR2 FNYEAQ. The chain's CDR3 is CASSLGLAGGRADTQYF. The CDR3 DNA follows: TGTGCCAGCAGCTTAGGGCTAGCGGGAGGGCGTGCAGATACGCAGTATTTT.